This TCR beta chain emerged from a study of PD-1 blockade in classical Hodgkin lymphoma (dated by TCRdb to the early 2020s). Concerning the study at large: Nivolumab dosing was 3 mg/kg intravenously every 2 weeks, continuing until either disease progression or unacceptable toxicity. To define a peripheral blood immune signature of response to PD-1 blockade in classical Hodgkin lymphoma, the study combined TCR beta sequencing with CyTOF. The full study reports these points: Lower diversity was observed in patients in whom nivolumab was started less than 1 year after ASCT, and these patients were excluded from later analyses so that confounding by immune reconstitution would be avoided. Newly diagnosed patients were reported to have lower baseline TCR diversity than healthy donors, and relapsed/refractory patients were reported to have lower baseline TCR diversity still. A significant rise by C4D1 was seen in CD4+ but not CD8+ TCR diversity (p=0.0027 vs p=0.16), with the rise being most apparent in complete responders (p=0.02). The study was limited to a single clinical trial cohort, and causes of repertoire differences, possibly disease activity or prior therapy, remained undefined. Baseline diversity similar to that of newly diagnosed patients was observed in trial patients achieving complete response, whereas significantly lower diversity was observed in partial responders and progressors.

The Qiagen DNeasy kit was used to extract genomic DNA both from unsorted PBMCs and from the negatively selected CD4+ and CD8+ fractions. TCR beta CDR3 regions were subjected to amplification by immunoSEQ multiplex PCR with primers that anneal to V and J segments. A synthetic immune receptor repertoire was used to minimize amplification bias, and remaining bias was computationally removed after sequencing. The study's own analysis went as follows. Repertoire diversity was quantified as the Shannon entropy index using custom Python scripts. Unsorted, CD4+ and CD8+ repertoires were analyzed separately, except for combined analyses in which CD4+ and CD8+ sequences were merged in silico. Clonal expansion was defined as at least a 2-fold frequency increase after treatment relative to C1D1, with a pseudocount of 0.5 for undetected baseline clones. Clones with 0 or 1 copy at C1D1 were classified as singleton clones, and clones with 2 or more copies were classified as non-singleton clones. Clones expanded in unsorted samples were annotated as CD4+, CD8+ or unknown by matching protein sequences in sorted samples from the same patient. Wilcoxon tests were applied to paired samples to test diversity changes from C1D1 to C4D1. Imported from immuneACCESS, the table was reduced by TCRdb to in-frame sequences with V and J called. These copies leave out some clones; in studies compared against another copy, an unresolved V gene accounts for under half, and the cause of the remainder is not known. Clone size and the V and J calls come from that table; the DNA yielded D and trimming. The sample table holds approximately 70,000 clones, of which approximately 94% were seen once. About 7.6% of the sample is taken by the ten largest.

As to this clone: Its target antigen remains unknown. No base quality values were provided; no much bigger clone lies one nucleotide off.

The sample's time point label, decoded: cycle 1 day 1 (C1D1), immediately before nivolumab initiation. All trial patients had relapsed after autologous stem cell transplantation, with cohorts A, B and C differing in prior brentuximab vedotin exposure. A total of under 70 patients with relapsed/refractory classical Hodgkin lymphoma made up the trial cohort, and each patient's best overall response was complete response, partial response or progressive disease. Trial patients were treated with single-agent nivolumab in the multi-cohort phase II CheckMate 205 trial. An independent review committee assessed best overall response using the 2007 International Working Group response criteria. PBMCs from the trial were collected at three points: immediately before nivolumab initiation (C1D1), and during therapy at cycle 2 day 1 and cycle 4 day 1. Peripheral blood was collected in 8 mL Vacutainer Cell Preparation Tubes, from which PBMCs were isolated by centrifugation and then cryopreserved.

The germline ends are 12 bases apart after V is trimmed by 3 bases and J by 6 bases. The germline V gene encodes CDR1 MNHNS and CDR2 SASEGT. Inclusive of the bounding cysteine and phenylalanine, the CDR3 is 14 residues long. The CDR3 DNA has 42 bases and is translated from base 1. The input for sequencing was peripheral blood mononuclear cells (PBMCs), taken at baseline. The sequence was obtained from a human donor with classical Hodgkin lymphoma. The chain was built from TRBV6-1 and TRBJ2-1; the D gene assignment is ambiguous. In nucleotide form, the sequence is TGTGCCAGCAGTGAGTGGTTTTTGGGCAATGAGCAGTTCTTC. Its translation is CASSEWFLGNEQFF.